What follows describes a single T cell receptor (beta chain). The V gene lost 1 base and the J gene lost 10 bases, with 8 bases spanning the gap. The germline CDR1 and CDR2 sequences are LGHDT and YNNKEL (reference sequence). The CDR3 runs 12 residues. The protocol was immunoSEQ multiplex PCR, while the TCRdb copy is restricted to in-frame clones and leaves out a portion. The sample contains 210,000 or so clones, less than 90% of which appear only once. This entry belongs to a study of blood T cell repertoires in COVID-19. Study information: Specimens from acute and convalescent COVID-19 originated in the United States, Italy and Spain.

This TCR derives from a human donor in a cohort sampled during active COVID-19. The chain combines TRBV3-1 (or the pseudogene TRBV3-2) with TRBJ2-1; D may be TRBD1 (6 bases). Source material: peripheral blood. CDR3 bases: TGTGCCAGCAGCCAAGGGGACATCGAGCAGTTCTTC. Translation: CASSQGDIEQFF.